One sample yielded the 32 T cell receptor beta chains listed below, sequenced in a study of T cell responses to AZD1222 COVID-19 vaccine. The assay was immunoSEQ multiplex PCR, and TCRdb's table has in-frame clones only and misses some. Seen here are over 130,000 clones, about 86% observed once, and the top ten hold about 3%. Here the sequenced sample was peripheral blood, taken on day 0 of AZD1222 vaccination. Receptors originate from an adult in good health.

This sequence joins TRBV15 and TRBJ2-2, with TRBD2 matching over 7 bases. The CDR3 length is 16 residues. CDR1 and CDR2 (germline): LNHNV, YYDKDF (reference sequence). With 0 bases clipped from V and 5 bases from J, the junction kept 6 bases outside the gene matches. CDR3 in amino acids: CATSREGGSYTGELFF. The CDR3 DNA reads as TGTGCCACCAGCAGAGAAGGCGGGAGTTATACCGGGGAGCTGTTTTTT.

CDR3 in amino acids: CASSLAGGPSEQYF. DNA for the CDR3: TGTGCCAGCAGCTTAGCGGGAGGGCCGAGCGAGCAGTACTTC. This chain uses TRBV7-2 with TRBJ2-7, with TRBD2 matching over 7 bases. From germline, CDR1 is SGHTA and CDR2 FQGNSA. Unmatched junction bases numbered 5, after V lost 0 bases and J lost 6 bases. The CDR3 has 14 amino acids.

This clone is a singleton in its sample. The rearrangement joins TRBV7-2 to TRBJ1-1, with 8 bases fitting TRBD1. The CDR3 runs to 13 residues. J gave up 4 bases and V 4 bases, and 2 bases lay outside the gene matches. The germline V gene encodes CDR1 SGHTA and CDR2 FQGNSA. The CDR3 DNA reads as TGTGCCAGCAGCTCAGGACAGGGCACTGAAGCTTTCTTT. Its protein is CASSSGQGTEAFF.

This chain connects TRBV11-3 to TRBJ1-3, with 7 bases lining up with TRBD1. CDR1 SGHNT and CDR2 YENEEA come from the germline V gene. With 1 base clipped from V and 8 bases from J, the junction kept 5 bases outside the gene matches. This CDR3 comprises 14 residues. CDR3 sequence: CASSLAGQYDTIYF. The CDR3 nucleotides are TGTGCCAGCAGCTTAGCGGGACAGTATGACACCATATATTTT. The full variable domain, with the rest looked up from reference TRBV11-3 and TRBJ1-3, is EAGVVQSPRYKIIEKKQPVAFWCNPISGHNTLYWYLQNLGQGPELLIRYENEEAVDDSQLPKDRFSAERLKGVDSTLKIQPAELGDSAVYLCASSLAGQYDTIYFGEGSWLTVV.

The chain combines TRBV7-8 with TRBJ1-5; no clear D. The CDR3 has 13 residues. The germline CDR1 and CDR2 sequences are SGHVS and FQNEAQ. V was cut by 1 base and J by 4 bases, with 5 bases left in between. In DNA, the CDR3 is TGTGCCAGCAGCTTAGAGACAAATCAGCCCCAGCATTTT. Amino acids: CASSLETNQPQHF.

This sequence joins TRBV11-3 and TRBJ2-3; 7 bases map to TRBD2. The CDR3 sequence is 15 residues long. The V segment lost 5 bases and the J segment 2 bases; nucleotides outside the gene matches: 7. The V gene's germline CDR1 is SGHNT and CDR2 YENEEA. The CDR3 spells CASSPGGGTTDTQYF. CDR3 bases: TGTGCCAGCAGCCCTGGGGGAGGGACCACAGATACGCAGTATTTT. Filled out from reference TRBV11-3 and TRBJ2-3, the complete variable domain reads EAGVVQSPRYKIIEKKQPVAFWCNPISGHNTLYWYLQNLGQGPELLIRYENEEAVDDSQLPKDRFSAERLKGVDSTLKIQPAELGDSAVYLCASSPGGGTTDTQYFGPGTRLTVL.

The CDR3 DNA reads TGTGCCAGCCGAGCCGAGGGATACGAGCAGTACTTC. Translation gives CASRAEGYEQYF. The chain joins TRBV2 to TRBJ2-7; weak D call: TRBD2 (5 bases). Germline V gene data show CDR1 as SNHLY and CDR2 as FYNNEI. The CDR3 has 12 amino acids. Trimming left V 8 bases short and J 4 bases short, with 12 bases between.

The sample holds a few counts of this clone. This chain uses TRBV3-1 (or the pseudogene TRBV3-2) with TRBJ1-6, with D unresolved. V lost 4 bases and J lost 0, with 10 bases in between. The CDR3 has 16 residues. Looked up from germline, CDR1 is LGHDT and CDR2 is YNNKEL (reference sequence). The CDR3 nucleotides are TGTGCCAGCAGCCGACGGGAGAGCTCCTATAATTCACCCCTCCACTTT. The encoded protein is CASSRRESSYNSPLHF.

This chain links TRBV30 with TRBJ1-4; 10 bases are shared with TRBD1. After removal of 5 bases from V and 5 bases from J, the junction contained 2 bases not matched to a gene. The CDR3 consists of 13 residues. CDR1 GTSNPN and CDR2 SVGIG come from the germline V gene (reference sequence). The CDR3 region has the DNA TGTGCCTGGGAGGACAGGGGGAATGAAAAACTGTTTTTT. Protein product: CAWEDRGNEKLFF. The full variable domain, in which reference TRBV30 and TRBJ1-4 provide the parts outside the CDR3, is SQTIHQWPATLVQPVGSPLSLECTVEGTSNPNLYWYRQAAGRGLQLLFYSVGIGQISSEVPQNLSASRPQDRQFILSSKKLLLSDSGFYLCAWEDRGNEKLFFGSGTQLSVL.

This clone occurred a few times. The V gene is TRBV5-5, the J gene TRBJ2-7; perhaps TRBD1 as D (6 bases). The CDR3 length is 15 residues. CDR1 SGHKS and CDR2 YYEKEE come from the germline V gene (reference sequence). Trimming removed 2 bases at V and 4 bases at J, with 16 bases between. CDR3 bases: TGTGCCAGCAGCTTCAGGTCTCAGGGGTCGTACGAGCAGTACTTC. Its translation is CASSFRSQGSYEQYF.

The CDR3 region has the DNA TGCAGCGTTGAAGAACGGGGTCACGGGGAGCTGTTTTTT. It codes for CSVEERGHGELFF. This chain links TRBV29-1 with TRBJ2-2; D is possibly TRBD2 (5 bases). Trimming shortened V by 0 bases and J by 7 bases, and 9 bases separated the two germline ends. This CDR3 has 13 amino acids. CDR1 and CDR2 from the germline V gene are SQVTM and ANQGSEA.

The genes are TRBV7-2 and TRBJ1-5, with D perhaps TRBD1 (5 bases). With 2 bases removed from V and 2 bases from J, the gap between germline ends came to 16 bases. Germline V lookup: CDR1 SGHTA, CDR2 FQGNSA. This CDR3 has 17 amino acids. In DNA, the CDR3 is TGTGCCAGCAGCTTAATCCCCCCAGGGATTGGCAATCAGCCCCAGCATTTT. Translating gives CASSLIPPGIGNQPQHF.

V usage is TRBV6-5 and J usage is TRBJ1-2; possibly TRBD1 for D (5 bases). CDR1 is MNHEY and CDR2 is SVGAGI in the germline V gene. The V gene lost 0 bases and the J gene lost 5 bases, with 7 bases spanning the gap. This CDR3 region has 13 residues. The DNA of the CDR3 is TGTGCCAGCAGTTACTCCGGGGGGTATGGCTACACCTTC. Amino acids: CASSYSGGYGYTF.

The chain carries TRBV16 and TRBJ1-1; D is undetermined. This CDR3 has 13 amino acids. The V end was cut by 0 bases, the J end by 2 bases, with 4 bases between. Germline CDR1 is KGHSY and CDR2 is FQNENV. In nucleotides, the CDR3 is TGTGCCAGCAGCCAATCGGTTAACACTGAAGCTTTCTTT. Its protein product is CASSQSVNTEAFF.

This clone was seen more than once but under ten times. V is TRBV11-1 and J is TRBJ1-6; TRBD1 agrees at 7 bases. CDR1 SGHAT and CDR2 FQDESV come from the germline V gene (reference sequence). The CDR3 spans 14 residues. V shed 6 bases and J 6 bases; nucleotides not matched to a gene: 5. CDR3 sequence reads: CASSRTGGNSPLHF. CDR3 bases: TGTGCCAGCAGTCGGACAGGTGGTAATTCACCCCTCCACTTT.

The chain is built from TRBV5-1 and TRBJ2-5, with D maybe TRBD2 (5 bases). Trimming cost V 1 base and J 4 bases, with 14 bases left between them. In germline, CDR1 is SGHRS, CDR2 YFSETQ. The CDR3 sequence is 15 residues long. CDR3: CASSLFSGKGETQYF. CDR3 in DNA: TGCGCCAGCAGCTTGTTTTCCGGGAAGGGAGAGACCCAGTACTTC.

With respect to this clone: This sequence may be a read error, since a much larger clone differs from it by one base. The chain joins TRBV6-1 to TRBJ2-7, with TRBD2 matching 12 bases. This CDR3 comprises 15 residues. V lost 0 bases to trimming and J lost 4 bases; unmatched junction nucleotides: 1. From germline, CDR1 is MNHNS and CDR2 SASEGT. CDR3 region: CASSEATSGSYEQYF. The CDR3 DNA reads as TGTGCCAGCAGTGAAGCGACTAGCGGGAGTTACGAGCAGTACTTC.

Remarks on this clone: The sample contains more than one DNA sequence encoding this CDR3. This chain connects TRBV5-5 to TRBJ1-5; D is perhaps TRBD1 (6 bases). V was clipped by 1 base and J by 4 bases, with 6 bases between them. This CDR3 has 13 residues. Germline V gene sequence: CDR1 SGHKS, CDR2 YYEKEE (reference sequence). As DNA, the CDR3 is TGTGCCAGCAGCTTGACAGGGAATCAGCCCCAGCATTTT. Its protein is CASSLTGNQPQHF.

The chain couples TRBV3-1 (or the pseudogene TRBV3-2) to TRBJ1-3; the D is unclear. V shed 0 bases and J shed 0 bases, with 15 bases lying between them. Germline CDR1 and CDR2: LGHDT and YNNKEL (reference sequence). This CDR3 has 18 amino acids. This CDR3 reads CASSQDTPTSLSGNTIYF. The CDR3 region has the DNA TGTGCCAGCAGCCAAGATACCCCGACCTCCCTCTCTGGAAACACCATATATTTT.

The V and J genes are TRBV28 and TRBJ1-1; D perhaps matches TRBD1 (5 bases). CDR1 and CDR2 from the germline V gene are MDHEN and SYDVKM. The CDR3 totals 15 residues. V was cut by 3 bases and J by 0 bases, with 11 bases left in between. In DNA, the CDR3 is TGTGCCAGCAGTTTGGGGCGGCCTCTGAACACTGAAGCTTTCTTT. This translates into CASSLGRPLNTEAFF.

This chain uses TRBV6-6 with TRBJ1-4; no reliable D call. Trimming left V 6 bases short and J 3 bases short, with 8 bases between. The CDR3 runs 13 residues. Germline CDR1 MNHNY, CDR2 SVGAGI (reference sequence). The CDR3 nucleotides are TGTGCCAGCAGCCTCTACGCTAATGAAAAACTGTTTTTT. Amino acid sequence: CASSLYANEKLFF.

The genes are TRBV11-2 and TRBJ2-7; 7 bases are a match to TRBD1. V lost 8 bases and J lost 5; bases outside the gene matches: 9. The V gene's germline CDR1 is SGHAT and CDR2 FQNNGV. The CDR3 is made up of 13 amino acids. The CDR3: CASARQGQDEQYF. CDR3 coding DNA: TGTGCCAGCGCCAGACAGGGTCAGGACGAGCAGTACTTC. The full variable domain, rest sourced from reference TRBV11-2 and TRBJ2-7, is EAGVAQSPRYKIIEKRQSVAFWCNPISGHATLYWYQQILGQGPKLLIQFQNNGVVDDSQLPKDRFSAERLKGVDSTLKIQPAKLEDSAVYLCASARQGQDEQYFGPGTRLTVT.

The rearrangement uses TRBV4-2 and TRBJ1-2; 9 nucleotides align to TRBD1. The trim removed 1 base at V and 7 bases at J, leaving 1 base unmatched. Germline loops: CDR1 LGHNA, CDR2 YNFKEQ. The CDR3 is 13 residues long. In nucleotides, the CDR3 is TGTGCCAGCAGCCAAGGGGACAGGGTTGGCTACACCTTC. Residues: CASSQGDRVGYTF.

The V and J genes are TRBV5-5 and TRBJ1-4, with a tentative D call TRBD1 (6 bases). The length of the CDR3 is 15 residues. V was pared by 1 base and J by 0 bases, with 7 bases between. CDR1 and CDR2 from the germline V gene are SGHKS and YYEKEE (reference sequence). The CDR3 sequence: CASSLTGSTNEKLFF. CDR3 sequence (DNA): TGTGCCAGCAGCTTGACAGGGTCAACTAATGAAAAACTGTTTTTT.

The chain carries TRBV27 and TRBJ1-6; 8 bases fit TRBD1. Germline-derived CDR1 and CDR2 are MNHEY and SMNVEV (reference sequence). This CDR3 contains 21 residues. V lost 2 bases and J lost 0; bases outside the gene matches: 15. Here the CDR3 DNA reads TGTGCCAGCAGTTTAAGGGCCAGGGGGCCGCTAAAAGGCTCCTATAATTCACCCCTCCACTTT. Protein: CASSLRARGPLKGSYNSPLHF.

The chain is built from TRBV5-4 and TRBJ2-7; 11 positions agree with TRBD2. Germline CDR1 is SGHNT and CDR2 is YYREEE (reference sequence). Trimming at V came to 4 bases and at J to 1 base, leaving 10 bases not matched to a gene. The CDR3 covers 17 residues. The CDR3 coding sequence is TGTGCCAGCAGCAATCCGGGACTAGCGGATAAATCCTACGAGCAGTACTTC. Translating gives CASSNPGLADKSYEQYF.

The chain combines TRBV15 with TRBJ2-7; TRBD2 is a possible D gene (5 bases). The length of the CDR3 is 14 residues. The V and J ends lost 0 bases and 6 bases respectively, with 12 bases between them. CDR1 is LNHNV and CDR2 is YYDKDF in the germline V gene (reference sequence). The DNA of the CDR3 is TGTGCCACCAGCAGAGACCGGGAAACGGGCGAGCAGTACTTC. It yields the protein CATSRDRETGEQYF.

The genes are TRBV14 and TRBJ2-1; TRBD2 matches 8 bases. V lost 4 bases to trimming and J lost 15 bases; unmatched junction nucleotides: 11. Germline-derived CDR1 and CDR2 are SGHDN and FVKESK. The CDR3 contains 13 residues. DNA of the CDR3: TGTGCCAGCAGCCTAACTAGCGGCACTCCCCGGTTCTTC. Its translation is CASSLTSGTPRFF.

The chain employs TRBV11-3 and TRBJ1-1; unclear D gene. The CDR3 totals 13 residues. V shed 3 bases and J shed 1 base, with 6 bases lying between them. The germline CDR1 and CDR2 sequences are SGHNT and YENEEA. The chain's CDR3 is CASSLLQNTEAFF. The CDR3 coding sequence is TGTGCCAGCAGCTTGTTGCAGAACACTGAAGCTTTCTTT.

The count of this clone is one. The V gene is TRBV6-2 or TRBV6-3, the J gene TRBJ2-5; D not certain. The length of the CDR3 is 14 residues. The V end was cut by 1 base, the J end by 5 bases, with 11 bases between. Germline V gene sequence: CDR1 MNHEY, CDR2 SVGEGT. Here the CDR3 DNA reads TGTGCCAGCAGTTACTTTTGGGAAATTGAGACCCAGTACTTC. Amino acids: CASSYFWEIETQYF.

The chain links TRBV28 to TRBJ2-1; D remains unclear. V was clipped by 5 bases and J by 8 bases, with 10 bases between them. The germline V gene encodes CDR1 MDHEN and CDR2 SYDVKM. The CDR3 length is 12 residues. The DNA of the CDR3 is TGTGCCAGCAGTGGCAGGTACGATGAGCAGTTCTTC. Translated: CASSGRYDEQFF. The variable domain in full, with the rest retrieved from reference TRBV28 and TRBJ2-1, is DVKVTQSSRYLVKRTGEKVFLECVQDMDHENMFWYRQDPGLGLRLIYFSYDVKMKEKGDIPEGYSVSREKKERFSLILESASTNQTSMYLCASSGRYDEQFFGPGTRLTVL.

The chain has TRBV5-8 and TRBJ2-1; tentative D call: TRBD2 (6 bases). Germline V gene sequence: CDR1 SGHTS, CDR2 YDEGEE. This CDR3 contains 17 residues. Trimming removed 4 bases at V and 0 bases at J, with 17 bases between. The CDR3 reads CASSKDPGLYSYNEQFF. The CDR3 nucleotides are TGTGCCAGCAGCAAGGATCCGGGACTTTACTCCTACAATGAGCAGTTCTTC.